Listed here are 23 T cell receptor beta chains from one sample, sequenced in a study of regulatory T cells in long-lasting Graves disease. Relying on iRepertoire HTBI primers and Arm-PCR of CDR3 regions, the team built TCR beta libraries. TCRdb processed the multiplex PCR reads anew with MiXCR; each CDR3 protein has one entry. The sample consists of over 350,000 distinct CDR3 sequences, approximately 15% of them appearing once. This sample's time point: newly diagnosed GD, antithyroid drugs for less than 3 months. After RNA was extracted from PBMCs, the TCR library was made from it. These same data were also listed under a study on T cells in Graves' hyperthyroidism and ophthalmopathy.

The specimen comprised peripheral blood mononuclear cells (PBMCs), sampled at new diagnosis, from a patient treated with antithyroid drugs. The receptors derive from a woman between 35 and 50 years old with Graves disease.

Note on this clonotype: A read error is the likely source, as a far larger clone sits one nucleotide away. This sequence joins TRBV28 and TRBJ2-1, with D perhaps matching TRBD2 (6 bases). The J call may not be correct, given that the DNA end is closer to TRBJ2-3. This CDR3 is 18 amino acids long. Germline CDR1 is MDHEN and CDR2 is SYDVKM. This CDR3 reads CASRPTLWTGGKADTQYF. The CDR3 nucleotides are TGTGCCAGCAGACCAACCCTGTGGACTGGCGGGAAAGCAGATACGCAGTATTTT.

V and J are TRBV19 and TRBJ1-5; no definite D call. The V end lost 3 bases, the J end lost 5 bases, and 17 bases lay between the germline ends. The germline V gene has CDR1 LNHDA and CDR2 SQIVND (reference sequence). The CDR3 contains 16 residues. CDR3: CASSIQAGISYQPQHF. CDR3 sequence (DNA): TGTGCCAGTAGTATTCAGGCGGGTATATCATATCAGCCCCAGCATTTT.

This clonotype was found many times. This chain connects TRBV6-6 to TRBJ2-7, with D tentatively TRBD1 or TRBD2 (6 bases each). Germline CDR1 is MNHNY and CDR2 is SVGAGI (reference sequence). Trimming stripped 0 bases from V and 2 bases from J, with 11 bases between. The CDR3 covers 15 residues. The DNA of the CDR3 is TGTGCCAGCAGTTACTCGCTTCGGGGGCCCTACGAGCAGTACTTC. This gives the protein CASSYSLRGPYEQYF.

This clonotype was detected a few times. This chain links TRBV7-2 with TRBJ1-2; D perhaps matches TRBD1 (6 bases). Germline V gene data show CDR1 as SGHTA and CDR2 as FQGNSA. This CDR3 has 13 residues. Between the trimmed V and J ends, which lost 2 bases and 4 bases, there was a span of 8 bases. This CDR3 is CASSLQGFYGYTF. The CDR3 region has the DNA TGTGCCAGCAGCTTACAGGGGTTCTATGGCTACACCTTC.

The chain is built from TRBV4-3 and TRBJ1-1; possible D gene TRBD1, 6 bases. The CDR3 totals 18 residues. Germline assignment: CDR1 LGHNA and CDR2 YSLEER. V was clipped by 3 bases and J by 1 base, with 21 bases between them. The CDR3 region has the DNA TGCGCCAGCAGCCACCAATTCCTACGAGGGGGAGAGAACACTGAAGCTTTCTTT. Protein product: CASSHQFLRGGENTEAFF.

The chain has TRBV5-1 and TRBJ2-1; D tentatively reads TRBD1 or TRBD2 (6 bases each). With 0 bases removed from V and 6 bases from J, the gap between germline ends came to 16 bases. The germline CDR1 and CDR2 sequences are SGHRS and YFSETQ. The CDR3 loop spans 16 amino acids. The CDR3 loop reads CASSLADRTIINEQFF. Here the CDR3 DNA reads TGCGCCAGCAGCTTGGCCGACAGGACTATTATCAATGAGCAGTTCTTC.

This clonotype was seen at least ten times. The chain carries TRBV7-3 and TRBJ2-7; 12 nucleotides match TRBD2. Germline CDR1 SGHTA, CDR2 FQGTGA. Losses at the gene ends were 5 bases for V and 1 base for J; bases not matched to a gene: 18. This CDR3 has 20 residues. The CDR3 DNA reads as TGTGCCAGCAGCCCTGTTTGGGTGACCGAGACTAGCGGGAGTTCCTACGAGCAGTACTTC. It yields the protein CASSPVWVTETSGSSYEQYF.

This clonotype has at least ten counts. The CDR3 nucleotides are TGTGCCAGTAGTATTCGGGGGGAAGAGACCCAGTACTTC. The encoded protein is CASSIRGEETQYF. The rearrangement links TRBV19 to TRBJ2-5; 7 nucleotides line up with TRBD2. This CDR3 is built from 13 residues. The V segment lost 3 bases and the J segment 3 bases; nucleotides outside the gene matches: 1. CDR1 LNHDA and CDR2 SQIVND come from the germline V gene (reference sequence). The full variable domain, completed using reference TRBV19 and TRBJ2-5, is DGGITQSPKYLFRKEGQNVTLSCEQNLNHDAMYWYRQDPGQGLRLIYYSQIVNDFQKGDIAEGYSVSREKKESFPLTVTSAQKNPTAFYLCASSIRGEETQYFGPGTRLLVL.

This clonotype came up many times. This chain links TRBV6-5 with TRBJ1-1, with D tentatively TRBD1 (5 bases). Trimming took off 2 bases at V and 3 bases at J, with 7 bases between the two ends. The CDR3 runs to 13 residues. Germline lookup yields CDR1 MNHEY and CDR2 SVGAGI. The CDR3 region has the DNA TGTGCCAGCAGTTACAGGGGATACACTGAAGCTTTCTTT. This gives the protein CASSYRGYTEAFF.

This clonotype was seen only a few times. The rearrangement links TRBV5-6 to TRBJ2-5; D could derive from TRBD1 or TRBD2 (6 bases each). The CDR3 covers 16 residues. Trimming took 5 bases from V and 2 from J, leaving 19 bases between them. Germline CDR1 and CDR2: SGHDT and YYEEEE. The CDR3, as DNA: TGTGCCAGCAGTGGAGTAGGGGGGTGGGAGCAAGAGACCCAGTACTTC. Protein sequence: CASSGVGGWEQETQYF.

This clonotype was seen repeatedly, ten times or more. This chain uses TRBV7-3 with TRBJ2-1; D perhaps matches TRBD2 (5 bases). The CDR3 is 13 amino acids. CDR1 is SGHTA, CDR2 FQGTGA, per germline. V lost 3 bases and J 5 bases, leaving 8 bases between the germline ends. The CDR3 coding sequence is TGTGCCAGCAGCTTTAGCGTGAACAATGAGCAGTTCTTC. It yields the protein CASSFSVNNEQFF.

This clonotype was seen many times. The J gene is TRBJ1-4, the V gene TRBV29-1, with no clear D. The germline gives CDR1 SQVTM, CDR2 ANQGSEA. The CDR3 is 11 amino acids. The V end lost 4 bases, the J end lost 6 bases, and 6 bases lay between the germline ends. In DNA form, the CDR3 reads TGCAGCGTTGCGGTATATGAAAAACTGTTTTTT. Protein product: CSVAVYEKLFF.

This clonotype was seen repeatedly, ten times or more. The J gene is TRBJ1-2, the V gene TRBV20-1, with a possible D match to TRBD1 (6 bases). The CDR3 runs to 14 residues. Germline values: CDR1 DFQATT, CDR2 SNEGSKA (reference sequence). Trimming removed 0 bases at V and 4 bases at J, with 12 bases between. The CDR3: CSARDHGTLYGYTF. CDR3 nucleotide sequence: TGCAGTGCTAGAGATCACGGGACACTCTATGGCTACACCTTC.

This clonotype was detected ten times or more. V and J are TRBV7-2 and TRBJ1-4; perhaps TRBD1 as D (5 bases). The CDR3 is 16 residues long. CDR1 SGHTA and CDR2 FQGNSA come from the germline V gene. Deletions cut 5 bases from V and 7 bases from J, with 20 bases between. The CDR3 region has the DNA TGTGCCAGCAGCAGGGTTCACGGGGCCGGCGGTGAAAAACTGTTTTTT. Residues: CASSRVHGAGGEKLFF. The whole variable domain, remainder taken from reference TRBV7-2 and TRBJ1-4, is GAGVSQSPSNKVTEKGKDVELRCDPISGHTALYWYRQSLGQGLEFLIYFQGNSAPDKSGLPSDRFSAERTGGSVSTLTIQRTQQEDSAVYLCASSRVHGAGGEKLFFGSGTQLSVL.

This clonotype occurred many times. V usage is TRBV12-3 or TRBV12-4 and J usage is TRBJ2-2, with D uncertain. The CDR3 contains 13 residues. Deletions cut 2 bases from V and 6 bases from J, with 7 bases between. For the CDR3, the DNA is TGTGCCAGCAGTTTAACACGACCCGGGGAGCTGTTTTTT. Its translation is CASSLTRPGELFF.

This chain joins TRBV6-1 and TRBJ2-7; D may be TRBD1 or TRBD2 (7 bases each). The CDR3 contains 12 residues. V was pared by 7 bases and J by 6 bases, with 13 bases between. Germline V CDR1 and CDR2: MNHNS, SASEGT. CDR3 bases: TGTGCCAGCACCAGGGGGGGGGCCGAGCAGTACTTC. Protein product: CASTRGGAEQYF.

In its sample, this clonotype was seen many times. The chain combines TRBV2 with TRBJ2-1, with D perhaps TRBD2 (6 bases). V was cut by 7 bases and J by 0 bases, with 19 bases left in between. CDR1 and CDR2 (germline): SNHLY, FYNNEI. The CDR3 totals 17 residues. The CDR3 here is CASTLGGPVYSYNEQFF. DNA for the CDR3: TGTGCCAGCACTCTGGGAGGCCCTGTTTACTCCTACAATGAGCAGTTCTTC.

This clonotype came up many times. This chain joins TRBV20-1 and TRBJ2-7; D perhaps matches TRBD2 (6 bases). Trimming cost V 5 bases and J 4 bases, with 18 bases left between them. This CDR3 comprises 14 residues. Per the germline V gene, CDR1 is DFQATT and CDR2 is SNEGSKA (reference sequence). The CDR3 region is CSAGRSDRPYEQYF. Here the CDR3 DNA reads TGCAGTGCTGGGAGGTCCGACCGACCGTACGAGCAGTACTTC.

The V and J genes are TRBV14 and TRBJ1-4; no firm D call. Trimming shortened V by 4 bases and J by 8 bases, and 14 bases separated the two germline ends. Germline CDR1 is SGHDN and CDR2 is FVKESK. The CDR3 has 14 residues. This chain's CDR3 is CASSPRHGGEKLFF. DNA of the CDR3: TGTGCCAGCAGCCCTCGGCACGGCGGCGAAAAACTGTTTTTT.

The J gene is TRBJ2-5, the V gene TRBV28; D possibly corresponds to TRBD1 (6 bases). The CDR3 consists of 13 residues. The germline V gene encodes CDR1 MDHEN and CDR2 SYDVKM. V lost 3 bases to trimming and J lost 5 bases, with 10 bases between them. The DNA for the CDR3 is TGTGCCAGCAGTTTCACAGGGTGGGAGACCCAGTACTTC. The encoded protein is CASSFTGWETQYF.

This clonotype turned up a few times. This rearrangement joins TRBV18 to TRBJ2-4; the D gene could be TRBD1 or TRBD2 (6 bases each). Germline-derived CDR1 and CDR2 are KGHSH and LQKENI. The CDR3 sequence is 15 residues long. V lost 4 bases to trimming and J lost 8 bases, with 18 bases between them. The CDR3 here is CASSLSGGPVDIQYF. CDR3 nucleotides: TGTGCCAGCTCACTAAGTGGGGGGCCGGTTGACATTCAGTACTTC.

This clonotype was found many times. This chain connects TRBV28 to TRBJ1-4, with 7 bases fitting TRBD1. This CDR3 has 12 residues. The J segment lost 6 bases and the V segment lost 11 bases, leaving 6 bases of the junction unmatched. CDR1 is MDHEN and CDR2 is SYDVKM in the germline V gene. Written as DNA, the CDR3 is TGTGCCGGCTTAACAGGGGATGAAAAACTGTTTTTT. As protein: CAGLTGDEKLFF.

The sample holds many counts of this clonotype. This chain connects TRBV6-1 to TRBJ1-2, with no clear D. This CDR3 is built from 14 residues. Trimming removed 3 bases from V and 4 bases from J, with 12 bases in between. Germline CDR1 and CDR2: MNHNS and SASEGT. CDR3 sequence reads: CASSDGGGGYGYTF. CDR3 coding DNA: TGTGCCAGCAGTGATGGCGGTGGAGGCTATGGCTACACCTTC.